Listed below are T cell receptor beta chains from one sample, sequenced in a study of shared clonotypes between healthy human individuals. Only in-frame clones appear in the TCRdb table, and some are missing; sequencing was by immunoSEQ multiplex PCR. The table has some 2 million clones, roughly 95% seen once; the top ten hold about 1.1%. Specimen: naive CD8+ T cells sorted from blood. All receptors come from a man between 18 and 29 years old in good health. CDR3s include the opening cysteine and the closing phenylalanine or tryptophan. A D gene is named only where the DNA matches it firmly. Size is omitted from some rows. Given values are once, few, many or a class for expanded clones.

D	V	J	size	DNA	CDR3
TRBD1	TRBV30	TRBJ2-3	NA	TGTGCCTGGGGACAGGGGGCGAGCACAGATACGCAGTATTTT	CAWGQGASTDTQYF
NA	TRBV5-6	TRBJ2-2	NA	TGTGCCAGCAGCTCCGACAGCGCGGGGGAGCTGTTTTTT	CASSSDSAGELFF
NA	TRBV7-9	TRBJ1-1	NA	TGTGCCAGCAGCTTGGTGAGGGGAGGAAACACTGAAGCTTTCTTT	CASSLVRGGNTEAFF
NA	TRBV6-5	TRBJ2-7	NA	TGTGCCAGCAGTTATAGCGGTCCTGGATACGAGCAGTACTTC	CASSYSGPGYEQYF
TRBD2	TRBV4-1	TRBJ2-1	NA	TGCGCCAGCAGCCAAGTATGGGCTAGCGGGAGCTCCTACAATGAGCAGTTCTTC	CASSQVWASGSSYNEQFF
TRBD2	TRBV5-6	TRBJ2-7	NA	TGTGCCAGCAGCTTAGCGGGGAGCTACGAGCAGTACTTC	CASSLAGSYEQYF
TRBD2	TRBV11-2	TRBJ2-3	NA	TGTGCCAGCAGCTTAGAACTAGCGGGGTCCACAGATACGCAGTATTTT	CASSLELAGSTDTQYF
NA	TRBV5-1	TRBJ2-1	NA	TGCGCCAGCAGCTTGGACGGATACAATGAGCAGTTCTTC	CASSLDGYNEQFF
TRBD2	TRBV4-1	TRBJ2-1	NA	TGCGCCAGCAGCCTATTGGGGGGGGACTACAATGAGCAGTTCTTC	CASSLLGGDYNEQFF
NA	TRBV7-9	TRBJ2-4	NA	TGTGCCATCGGGCTCCAACAGGAAGAGGGCATTCAGTACTTC	CAIGLQQEEGIQYF
NA	TRBV4-1	TRBJ1-1	NA	TGCGCCAGCAGCCAAGACGCTCCCTCCGGTTTTAAGGATGAAGCTTTCTTT	CASSQDAPSGFKDEAFF
TRBD2	TRBV30	TRBJ2-1	NA	TGTGCCTGGAGTGTGGGAGCGGGGGGGCTCGGTGAGCAGTTCTTC	CAWSVGAGGLGEQFF
NA	TRBV19	TRBJ1-6	NA	TGTGCCAGTAGTATGGCCCCGGACGGTTCACCCCTCCACTTT	CASSMAPDGSPLHF
TRBD1	TRBV5-6	TRBJ2-1	NA	TGTGCCAGCACCTTTGGGACAGGGGGGAATGAGCAGTTCTTC	CASTFGTGGNEQFF
TRBD2	TRBV27	TRBJ2-7	once	TGTGCCAGCAGGCGGAATGTGGCGGGGGGGCCGGGCTCCGAGCAGTACTTC	CASRRNVAGGPGSEQYF
TRBD2	TRBV27	TRBJ2-1	NA	TGTGCCAGCAGTTTATTAGCGGGCAATGAGCAGTTCTTC	CASSLLAGNEQFF